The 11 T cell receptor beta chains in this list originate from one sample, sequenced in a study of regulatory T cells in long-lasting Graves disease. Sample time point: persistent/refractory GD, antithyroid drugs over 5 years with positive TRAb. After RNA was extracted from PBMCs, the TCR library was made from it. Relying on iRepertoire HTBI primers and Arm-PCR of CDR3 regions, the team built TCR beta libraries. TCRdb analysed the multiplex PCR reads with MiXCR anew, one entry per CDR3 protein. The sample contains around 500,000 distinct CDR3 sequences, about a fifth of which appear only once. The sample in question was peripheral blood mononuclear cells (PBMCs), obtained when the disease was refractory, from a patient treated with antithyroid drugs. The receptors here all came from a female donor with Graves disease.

Here the CDR3 DNA reads TGTGCCAGCAGCCCTTTGAAGCGCTATGGCTACACCTTC. Its translation is CASSPLKRYGYTF. This chain uses TRBV7-9 with TRBJ1-2, with D unclear. This CDR3 has 13 amino acids. The V end lost 5 bases, the J end lost 4 bases, and 11 bases lay between the germline ends. Germline V gene data show CDR1 as SEHNR and CDR2 as FQNEAQ (reference sequence).

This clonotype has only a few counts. CDR3 DNA sequence: TGTGCCAGCAGCCAAGACCGACAGAAATATTATAATTCACCCCTCCACTTT. This sequence encodes CASSQDRQKYYNSPLHF. J is TRBJ1-6 and V is TRBV14; D possibly corresponds to TRBD1 (5 bases). The germline CDR1 and CDR2 sequences are SGHDN and FVKESK. V gave up 0 bases and J gave up 4 bases, with 13 bases separating them. CDR3 length equals 17 residues.

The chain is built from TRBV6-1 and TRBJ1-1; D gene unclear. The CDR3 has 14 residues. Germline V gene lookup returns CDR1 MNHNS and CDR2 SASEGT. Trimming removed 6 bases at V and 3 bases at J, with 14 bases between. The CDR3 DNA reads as TGTGCCAGCAGGGACGAAAGCCCCTACACTGAAGCTTTCTTT. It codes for CASRDESPYTEAFF.

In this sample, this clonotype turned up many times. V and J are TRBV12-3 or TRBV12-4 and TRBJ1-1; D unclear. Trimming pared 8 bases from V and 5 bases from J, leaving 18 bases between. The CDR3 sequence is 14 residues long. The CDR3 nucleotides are TGTGCCAGCGGTCTCCGATGGGCGGGGACTGAAGCTTTCTTT. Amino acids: CASGLRWAGTEAFF.

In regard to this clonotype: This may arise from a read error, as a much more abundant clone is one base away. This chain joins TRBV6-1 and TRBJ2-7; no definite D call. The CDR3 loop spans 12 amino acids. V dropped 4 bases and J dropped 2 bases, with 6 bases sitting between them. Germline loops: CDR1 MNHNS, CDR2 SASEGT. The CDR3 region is CASSARAYEQYF. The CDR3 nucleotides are TGTGCCAGCAGTGCCCGGGCCTACGAGCAGTACTTC.

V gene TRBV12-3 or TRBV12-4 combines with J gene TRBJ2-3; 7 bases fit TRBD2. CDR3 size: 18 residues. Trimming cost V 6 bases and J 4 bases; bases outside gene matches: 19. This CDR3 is CASRLGFRGRAESDTQYF. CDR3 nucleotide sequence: TGTGCCAGCAGGTTGGGATTTCGAGGGAGGGCCGAGTCAGATACGCAGTATTTT.

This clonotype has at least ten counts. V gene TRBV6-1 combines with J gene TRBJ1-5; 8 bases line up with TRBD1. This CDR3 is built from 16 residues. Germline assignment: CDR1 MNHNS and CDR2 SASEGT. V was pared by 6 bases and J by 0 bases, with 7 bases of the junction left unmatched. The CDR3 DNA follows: TGTGCCAGCAGAACTACAGGGGGAATTAGCAATCAGCCCCAGCATTTT. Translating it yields CASRTTGGISNQPQHF.

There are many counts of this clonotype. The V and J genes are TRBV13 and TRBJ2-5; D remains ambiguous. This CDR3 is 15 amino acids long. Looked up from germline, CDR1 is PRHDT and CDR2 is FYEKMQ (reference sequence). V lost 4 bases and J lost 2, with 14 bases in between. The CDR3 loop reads CASSSNGLRQETQYF. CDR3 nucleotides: TGTGCCAGCAGCTCAAACGGCCTAAGACAAGAGACCCAGTACTTC.

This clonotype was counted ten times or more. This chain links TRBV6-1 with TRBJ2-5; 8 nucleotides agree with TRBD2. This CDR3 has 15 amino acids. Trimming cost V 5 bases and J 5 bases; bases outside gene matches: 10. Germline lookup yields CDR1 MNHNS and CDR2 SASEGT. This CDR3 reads CASSSGGAGGETQYF. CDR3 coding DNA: TGTGCCAGCAGTAGCGGGGGCGCAGGCGGGGAGACCCAGTACTTC.

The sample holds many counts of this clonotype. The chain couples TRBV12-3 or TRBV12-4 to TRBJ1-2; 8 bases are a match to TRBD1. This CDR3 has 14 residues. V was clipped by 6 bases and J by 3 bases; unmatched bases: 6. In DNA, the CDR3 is TGTGCCAGCAGCTTACGGACAGGGTACTATGGCTACACCTTC. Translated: CASSLRTGYYGYTF.

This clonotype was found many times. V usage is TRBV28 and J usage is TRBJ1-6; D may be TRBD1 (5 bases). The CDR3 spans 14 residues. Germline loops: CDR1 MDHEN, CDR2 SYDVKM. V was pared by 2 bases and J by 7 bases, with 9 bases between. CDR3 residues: CASSLVRENSPLHF. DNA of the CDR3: TGTGCCAGCAGTTTAGTCAGGGAAAATTCACCCCTCCACTTT.